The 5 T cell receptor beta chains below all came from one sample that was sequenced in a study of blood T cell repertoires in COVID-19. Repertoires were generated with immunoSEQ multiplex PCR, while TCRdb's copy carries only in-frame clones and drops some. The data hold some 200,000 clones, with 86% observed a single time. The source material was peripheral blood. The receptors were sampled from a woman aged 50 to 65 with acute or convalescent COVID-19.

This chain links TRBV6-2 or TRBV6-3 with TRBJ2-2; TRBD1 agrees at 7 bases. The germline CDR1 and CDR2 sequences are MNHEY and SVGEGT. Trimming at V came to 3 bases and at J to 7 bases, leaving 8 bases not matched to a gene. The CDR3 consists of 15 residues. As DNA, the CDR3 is TGTGCCAGCAGTTATGTAAGAGGGGGCGACGGGGAGCTGTTTTTT. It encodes CASSYVRGGDGELFF.

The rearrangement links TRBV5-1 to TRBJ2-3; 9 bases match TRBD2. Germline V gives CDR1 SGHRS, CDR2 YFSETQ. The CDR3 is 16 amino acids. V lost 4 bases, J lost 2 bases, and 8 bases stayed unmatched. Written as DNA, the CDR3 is TGCGCCAGCAGCCCTGGACTAGCGAGTGACACAGATACGCAGTATTTT. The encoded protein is CASSPGLASDTDTQYF.

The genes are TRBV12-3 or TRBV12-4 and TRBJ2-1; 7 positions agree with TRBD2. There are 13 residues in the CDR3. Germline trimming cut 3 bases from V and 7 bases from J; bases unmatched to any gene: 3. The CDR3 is CASSFDGRNEQFF. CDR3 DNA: TGTGCCAGCAGTTTTGACGGGAGGAATGAGCAGTTCTTC.

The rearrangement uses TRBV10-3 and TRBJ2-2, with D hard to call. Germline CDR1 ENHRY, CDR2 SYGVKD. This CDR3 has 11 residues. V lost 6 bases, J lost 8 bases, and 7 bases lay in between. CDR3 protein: CAIRVGGELFF. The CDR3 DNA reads TGTGCCATCAGGGTCGGGGGGGAGCTGTTTTTT.

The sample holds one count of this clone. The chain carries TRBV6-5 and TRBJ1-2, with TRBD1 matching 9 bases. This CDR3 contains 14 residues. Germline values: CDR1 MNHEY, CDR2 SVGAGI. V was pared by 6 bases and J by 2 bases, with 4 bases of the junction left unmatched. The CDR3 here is CASSRGQGNYGYTF. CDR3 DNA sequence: TGTGCCAGCAGCCGAGGACAGGGGAACTATGGCTACACCTTC.